A single sample gave rise to the 27 T cell receptor beta chains below, sequenced in a study of cytomegalovirus exposure and HLA in healthy donors. Profiling relied on immunoSEQ multiplex PCR, and the TCRdb table lists in-frame clones only, not all of them. Among roughly 310,000 clones listed, roughly 88% were seen once. Material: PBMCs. Receptor source: a man aged 25-40 years in good health and CMV-seronegative.

This chain connects TRBV5-1 to TRBJ1-2; D gene unclear. The CDR3 has 13 amino acids. V dropped 2 bases and J dropped 6 bases, with 11 bases sitting between them. Germline CDR1 and CDR2: SGHRS and YFSETQ. The CDR3 spells CASSFGEINGYTF. For the CDR3, the DNA is TGCGCCAGCAGCTTCGGGGAGATTAATGGCTACACCTTC.

The gene calls are TRBV7-6 and TRBJ1-3; D gene ambiguous. The CDR3 totals 16 residues. With 0 bases removed from V and 0 bases from J, the gap between germline ends came to 9 bases. In germline, CDR1 is SGHVS, CDR2 FNYEAQ. CDR3 bases: TGTGCCAGCAGCTTAGCGGGCGCCAGCTCTGGAAACACCATATATTTT. Residues: CASSLAGASSGNTIYF. Full variable domain (rest looked up from reference TRBV7-6 and TRBJ1-3): GAGVSQSPRYKVTKRGQDVALRCDPISGHVSLYWYRQALGQGPEFLTYFNYEAQQDKSGLPNDRFSAERPEGSISTLTIQRTEQRDSAMYRCASSLAGASSGNTIYFGEGSWLTVV.

CDR3 in DNA: TGTGCCAGCTCCCTCACTACAGGGACACAAGAGACCCAGTACTTC. Protein sequence: CASSLTTGTQETQYF. The chain employs TRBV18 and TRBJ2-5; a possible D gene is TRBD1 (6 bases). The CDR3 length is 15 residues. Germline V lookup: CDR1 KGHSH, CDR2 LQKENI. The V and J ends lost 6 bases and 2 bases respectively, with 16 bases between them.

This chain links TRBV30 with TRBJ2-7; D remains ambiguous. This CDR3 is built from 12 residues. Germline CDR1 reads GTSNPN; CDR2 reads SVGIG (reference sequence). Trimming left V 8 bases short and J 3 bases short, with 14 bases between. CDR3 protein: CARYTRVYEQYF. The CDR3 DNA reads TGTGCCCGGTACACCCGGGTCTACGAGCAGTACTTC. Based on the CDR3 plus reference TRBV30 and TRBJ2-7, the full variable domain is SQTIHQWPATLVQPVGSPLSLECTVEGTSNPNLYWYRQAAGRGLQLLFYSVGIGQISSEVPQNLSASRPQDRQFILSSKKLLLSDSGFYLCARYTRVYEQYFGPGTRLTVT.

For this clone: The same CDR3 can be traced to other DNA sequences in this sample. The CDR3 is CASSPGQISNQPQHF. For the CDR3, the DNA is TGTGCCAGCTCACCGGGACAGATTTCGAATCAGCCCCAGCATTTT. This chain links TRBV18 with TRBJ1-5, with 7 nucleotides matching TRBD1. CDR3 size: 15 residues. The germline V gene has CDR1 KGHSH and CDR2 LQKENI. V lost 3 bases and J lost 4; bases outside the gene matches: 6.

The V call is TRBV6-5, the J call TRBJ1-6, with 7 bases aligning to TRBD1. V was pared by 0 bases and J by 6 bases, with 5 bases of the junction left unmatched. The CDR3 is 16 residues long. Germline V gives CDR1 MNHEY, CDR2 SVGAGI. CDR3 sequence: CASSYSAGGRNSPLHF. The CDR3 nucleotides are TGTGCCAGCAGTTACTCGGCAGGGGGACGTAATTCACCCCTCCACTTT.

The rearrangement uses TRBV7-2 and TRBJ2-1; tentative D call: TRBD2 (6 bases). CDR1 is SGHTA, CDR2 FQGNSA, per germline. Trimming took off 5 bases at V and 4 bases at J, with 18 bases between the two ends. The CDR3 covers 16 residues. This CDR3 reads CASSLRPGLLYNEQFF. The DNA for the CDR3 is TGTGCCAGCAGCCTACGACCGGGACTTTTATACAATGAGCAGTTCTTC. The full variable domain, with the rest looked up from reference TRBV7-2 and TRBJ2-1, is GAGVSQSPSNKVTEKGKDVELRCDPISGHTALYWYRQSLGQGLEFLIYFQGNSAPDKSGLPSDRFSAERTGGSVSTLTIQRTQQEDSAVYLCASSLRPGLLYNEQFFGPGTRLTVL.

The gene calls are TRBV6-6 and TRBJ1-2; 9 bases match TRBD1. CDR1 MNHNY and CDR2 SVGAGI come from the germline V gene (reference sequence). V dropped 2 bases and J dropped 4; count of bases not matched to a gene: 2. The CDR3 totals 14 residues. Here the CDR3 reads CASSYTGGGYGYTF. DNA for the CDR3: TGTGCCAGCAGTTACACAGGGGGCGGCTATGGCTACACCTTC.

This chain uses TRBV18 with TRBJ2-7; D is perhaps TRBD1 (6 bases). V lost 2 bases and J 5 bases, leaving 16 bases between the germline ends. Germline V gives CDR1 KGHSH, CDR2 LQKENI. The CDR3 has 15 amino acids. The CDR3 protein is CASSPSGVFSHEQYF. In nucleotides, the CDR3 is TGTGCCAGCTCACCATCAGGGGTGTTTAGTCACGAGCAGTACTTC.

The chain recombines TRBV5-1 with TRBJ1-2, with 7 bases matching TRBD1. With 1 base clipped from V and 4 bases from J, the junction kept 13 bases outside the gene matches. CDR3 length: 17 amino acids. Germline CDR1 and CDR2: SGHRS and YFSETQ. The CDR3 spells CASSLQGGSQEAYGYTF. DNA of the CDR3: TGCGCCAGCAGCTTGCAAGGGGGCTCCCAGGAGGCCTATGGCTACACCTTC.

CDR3 loop: CASTIPNRVRYGYTF. In nucleotides, the CDR3 is TGTGCCTCCACGATTCCGAACAGGGTACGCTATGGCTACACCTTC. The chain carries TRBV30 and TRBJ1-2; tentatively, D is TRBD1 (6 bases). With 7 bases removed from V and 4 bases from J, the gap between germline ends came to 22 bases. The length of the CDR3 is 15 residues. Germline CDR1 GTSNPN, CDR2 SVGIG (reference sequence).

The V call is TRBV7-9, the J call TRBJ1-1; tentative D call: TRBD1 (5 bases). Germline lookup yields CDR1 SEHNR and CDR2 FQNEAQ (reference sequence). The CDR3 extends over 14 amino acids. The V end lost 6 bases, the J end lost 0 bases, and 11 bases lay between the germline ends. CDR3 DNA: TGTGCCAGCAGACCCGGGGGATTGAACACTGAAGCTTTCTTT. Residues: CASRPGGLNTEAFF.

V is TRBV7-6 and J is TRBJ1-1, with TRBD1 matching over 9 bases. V trimming: 4 bases; J trimming: 7 bases; junction bases outside the gene matches: 10. Germline lookup yields CDR1 SGHVS and CDR2 FNYEAQ. This CDR3 comprises 15 residues. The CDR3 loop is CASSSGTGSVFEAFF. In nucleotides, the CDR3 is TGTGCCAGCAGCTCCGGGACAGGGTCCGTCTTTGAAGCTTTCTTT.

The V and J genes are TRBV6-5 and TRBJ1-2; a weak D match, TRBD1 (6 bases). Trimming removed 5 bases from V and 4 bases from J, with 11 bases in between. From germline, CDR1 is MNHEY and CDR2 SVGAGI. This CDR3 region has 13 residues. CDR3 coding DNA: TGTGCCAGCAGTCCGACAGGAGCCTATGGCTACACCTTC. As protein: CASSPTGAYGYTF.

The table lists this clone with a count of one. The rearrangement uses TRBV27 and TRBJ2-1; D perhaps matches TRBD1 (5 bases). The germline V and J ends were trimmed by 4 bases and 6 bases, with 19 bases remaining between them. CDR3 length: 16 residues. Germline CDR1 reads MNHEY; CDR2 reads SMNVEV (reference sequence). CDR3 nucleotides: TGTGCCAGCAGTTCCTCAGGGCGATTAAAGTTCAATGAGCAGTTCTTC. It specifies CASSSSGRLKFNEQFF.

The gene calls are TRBV10-3 and TRBJ1-2; no reliable D call. Germline V gene sequence: CDR1 ENHRY, CDR2 SYGVKD. The ends were cut back, 4 bases at V and 4 bases at J, with 16 bases in the middle. The CDR3 spans 15 residues. The chain's CDR3 is CAISVLGRVGYGYTF. The CDR3 region has the DNA TGTGCCATCAGTGTGCTAGGCAGAGTCGGCTATGGCTACACCTTC.

The chain has TRBV10-3 and TRBJ1-1; 7 bases align to TRBD1. This CDR3 has 11 residues. The V gene end was trimmed by 6 bases and the J gene end by 5 bases; junction bases not matched to a gene: 0. CDR1 is ENHRY, CDR2 SYGVKD, per germline. CDR3 region: CAIRQGTEAFF. For the CDR3, the DNA is TGTGCCATCAGACAGGGGACTGAAGCTTTCTTT.

V usage is TRBV7-9 and J usage is TRBJ2-1, with D perhaps TRBD1 (5 bases). CDR1 and CDR2 (germline): SEHNR, FQNEAQ (reference sequence). The CDR3 runs to 12 residues. V gave up 5 bases and J gave up 7 bases, with 9 bases separating them. CDR3: CASSRTRNEQFF. The CDR3 nucleotides are TGTGCCAGCAGCCGGACACGAAATGAGCAGTTCTTC.

The chain combines TRBV29-1 with TRBJ2-1; 16 bases align to TRBD2. Germline CDR1 is SQVTM and CDR2 is ANQGSEA. The V gene end was trimmed by 3 bases and the J gene end by 6 bases; junction bases not matched to a gene: 17. The CDR3 has 20 residues. CDR3 residues: CSVDRPGLAGGPTTLNEQFF. The CDR3 nucleotides read TGCAGCGTTGATCGACCGGGACTAGCGGGGGGGCCCACAACCCTCAATGAGCAGTTCTTC.

This chain uses TRBV12-5 with TRBJ1-1, with a weak D call TRBD1 (5 bases). Germline V lookup: CDR1 LGHNT, CDR2 FRNRAP. V lost 3 bases, J lost 0 bases, and 11 bases lay in between. This CDR3 has 15 amino acids. In nucleotides, the CDR3 is TGTGCTAGTGGTTTACAATGGGGGGTGAACACTGAAGCTTTCTTT. Translation: CASGLQWGVNTEAFF.

This clone was seen just once. V usage is TRBV10-2 and J usage is TRBJ2-1; tentatively, D is TRBD2 (6 bases). The CDR3 spans 14 residues. Germline lookup yields CDR1 WSHSY and CDR2 SAAADI. Trimming cost V 2 bases and J 7 bases, with 12 bases left between them. DNA for the CDR3: TGCGCCAGCAGTGAGACGGGGGAAGTTAATGAGCAGTTCTTC. This translates into CASSETGEVNEQFF.

V gene TRBV4-1 combines with J gene TRBJ1-6, with TRBD1 matching 9 bases. Germline V CDR1 and CDR2: MGHRA, YSYEKL. Trimming removed 2 bases from V and 8 bases from J; junction bases left unmatched: 10. The CDR3 has 17 residues. The CDR3: CASSQLLIGTGYSPLHF. The DNA for the CDR3 is TGCGCCAGCAGCCAACTCCTGATCGGGACAGGGTATTCACCCCTCCACTTT.

In its sample, this clone was seen once. This chain uses TRBV29-1 with TRBJ2-7, with D possibly TRBD2 on 7 matching bases. V lost 7 bases to trimming and J lost 3 bases, with 16 bases between them. This CDR3 has 13 amino acids. CDR1 SQVTM and CDR2 ANQGSEA come from the germline V gene. The chain's CDR3 is CSAGGGGYYEQYF. CDR3 nucleotide sequence: TGCAGCGCTGGAGGGGGGGGTTACTACGAGCAGTACTTC.

This chain uses TRBV19 with TRBJ1-2, with a possible D match to TRBD1 (6 bases). Deletions cut 4 bases from V and 4 bases from J, with 13 bases between. The CDR3 sequence is 14 residues long. CDR1 and CDR2 from the germline V gene are LNHDA and SQIVND (reference sequence). CDR3 sequence reads: CASSNTQGIYGYTF. CDR3 in DNA: TGTGCCAGTAGTAACACACAGGGAATCTATGGCTACACCTTC.

This chain uses TRBV11-2 with TRBJ2-3; D perhaps matches TRBD2 (6 bases). The CDR3 covers 14 residues. The ends were cut back, 5 bases at V and 0 bases at J, with 9 bases in the middle. Germline values: CDR1 SGHAT, CDR2 FQNNGV. CDR3 DNA sequence: TGTGCCAGCAGCCTCGGGACTAGCACAGATACGCAGTATTTT. As protein: CASSLGTSTDTQYF.

The rearrangement links TRBV9 to TRBJ1-1; unclear D gene. This CDR3 has 12 amino acids. Between the trimmed V and J ends, which lost 4 bases and 4 bases, there was a span of 8 bases. Germline-derived CDR1 and CDR2 are SGDLS and YYNGEE. The CDR3 loop reads CASSPGSTEAFF. The CDR3 DNA follows: TGTGCCAGCAGCCCAGGCTCCACTGAAGCTTTCTTT.

V and J are TRBV15 and TRBJ2-7; 11 bases agree with TRBD2. J gave up 1 base and V 8 bases, and 1 base lay outside the gene matches. Germline CDR1 and CDR2: LNHNV and YYDKDF (reference sequence). This CDR3 has 13 residues. The CDR3 region has the DNA TGTGCCACCGCTAGCGGGGGGTCCTACGAGCAGTACTTC. This sequence encodes CATASGGSYEQYF.